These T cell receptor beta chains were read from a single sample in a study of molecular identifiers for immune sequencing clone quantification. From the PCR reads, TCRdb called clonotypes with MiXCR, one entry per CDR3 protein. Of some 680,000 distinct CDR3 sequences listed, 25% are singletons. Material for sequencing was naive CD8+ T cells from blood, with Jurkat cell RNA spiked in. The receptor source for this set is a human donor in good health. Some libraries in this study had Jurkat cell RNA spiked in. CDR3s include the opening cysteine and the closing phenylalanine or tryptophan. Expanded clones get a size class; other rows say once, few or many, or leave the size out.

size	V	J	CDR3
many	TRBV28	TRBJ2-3	CASSPGQYTDTQYF
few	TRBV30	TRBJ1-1	CAWRSGPLNTEAFF
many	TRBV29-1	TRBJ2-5	CSVESVPVETQYF
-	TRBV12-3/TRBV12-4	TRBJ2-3	CASSSPGTLEGLAIVQSTDTQYF
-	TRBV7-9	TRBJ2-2	CASSLGHRTPNTGELFF
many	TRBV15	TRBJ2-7	CATSRDSSYEQYF
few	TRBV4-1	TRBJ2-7	CASSQSTSGSYEQYF
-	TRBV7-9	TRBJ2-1	CASSQSESTYNEQFF
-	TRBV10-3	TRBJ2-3	CAISVESLAGITDTQYF
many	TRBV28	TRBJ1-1	CASSFSRSSTEAFF
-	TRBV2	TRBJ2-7	CASSDTGDSYEQYF
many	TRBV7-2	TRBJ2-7	CASSPVPDEQYF
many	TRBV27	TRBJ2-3	CASSSSGYSTDTQYF
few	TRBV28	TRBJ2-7	CASSFYSSYEQYF
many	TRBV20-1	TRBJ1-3	CSAVGQGYGNTIYF
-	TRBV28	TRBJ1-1	CASRAGQGYPEAFF
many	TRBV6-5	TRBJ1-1	CASSYSGQGAKAFF
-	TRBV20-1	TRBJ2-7	CSASRRDSLIDEQYF
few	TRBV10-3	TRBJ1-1	CAITPVGGTEAFF
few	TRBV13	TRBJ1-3	CASSLEGRQGDGNTIYF
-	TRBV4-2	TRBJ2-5	CASSQETFQGMPTETQYF
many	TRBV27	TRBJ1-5	CASSPLRQHSNQPQHF
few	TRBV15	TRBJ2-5	CATSREGQGGETQYF
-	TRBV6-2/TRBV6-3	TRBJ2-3	CASSYGGGVADTRYF
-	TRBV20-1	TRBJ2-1	CSARVVPSSYNEQFF
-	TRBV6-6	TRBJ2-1	CASSYIGQGAYNERFF
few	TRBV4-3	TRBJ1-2	CASSQEPGGGYGYTF
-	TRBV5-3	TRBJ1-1	CASSLGAQIMYTEAFF
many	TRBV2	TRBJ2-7	CASEVAYEQYF
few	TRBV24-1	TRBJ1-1	CATSETGSSTEAFF
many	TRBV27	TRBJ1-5	CASSPGDGSNQPQHF
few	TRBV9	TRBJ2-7	CASSHRDRDSYEQYF
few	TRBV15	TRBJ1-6	CATSRRTGPGSYNSPLHF
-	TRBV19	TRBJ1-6	CASNYASSPLHF
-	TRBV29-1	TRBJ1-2	CSVVSQSKAGYTF
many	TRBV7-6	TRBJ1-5	CASSRTANNQPQHF
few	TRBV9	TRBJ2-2	CASSAAGNTGELFF
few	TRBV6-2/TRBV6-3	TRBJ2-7	CASSYFRPGAYEQYF
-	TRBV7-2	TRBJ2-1	CASSLGRSPYNEQFF
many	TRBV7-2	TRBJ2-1	CASSLGPGDSYNEQFF
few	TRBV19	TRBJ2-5	CASSIVLAGLQETQYF
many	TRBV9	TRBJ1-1	CASSKDRGMNTEAFF